This T cell receptor (beta chain) was captured in a study of blood T cell repertoires in COVID-19. Looked up from germline, CDR1 is SEHNR and CDR2 is FQNEAQ (reference sequence). V dropped 4 bases and J dropped 5 bases, with 9 bases sitting between them. The CDR3 loop spans 12 amino acids. The method was immunoSEQ multiplex PCR; TCRdb's version includes in-frame clones alone and lacks a portion of them. The sample lists tens of thousands of clones; 82% were seen once. The sequenced sample consisted of peripheral blood. This rearrangement joins TRBV7-9 to TRBJ2-7, with D possibly TRBD1 on 5 matching bases. The TCR sequence derives from a human donor in a cohort sampled during active COVID-19. CDR3 loop: CASSSQGHEQYV. CDR3 DNA: TGTGCCAGCAGCTCCCAGGGCCACGAGCAGTACGTC.